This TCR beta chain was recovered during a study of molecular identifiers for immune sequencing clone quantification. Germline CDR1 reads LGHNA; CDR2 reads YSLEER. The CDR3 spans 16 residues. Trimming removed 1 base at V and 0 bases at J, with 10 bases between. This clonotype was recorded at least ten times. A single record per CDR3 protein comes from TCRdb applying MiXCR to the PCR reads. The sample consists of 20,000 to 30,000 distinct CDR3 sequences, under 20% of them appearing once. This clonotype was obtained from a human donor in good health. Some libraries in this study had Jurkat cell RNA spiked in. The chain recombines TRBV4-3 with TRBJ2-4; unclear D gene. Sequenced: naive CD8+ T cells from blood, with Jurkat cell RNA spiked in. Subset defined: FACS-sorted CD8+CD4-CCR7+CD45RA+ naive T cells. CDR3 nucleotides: TGCGCCAGCAGCCAAGGGAGTGATCTAGCCAAAAACATTCAGTACTTC. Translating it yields CASSQGSDLAKNIQYF.